This T cell receptor beta chain stems from a study of T cells in Graves' hyperthyroidism and ophthalmopathy. Amplification of TCR beta CDR3 regions used RNA as the template. The HTBI primer set served for first-round RT-PCR of the TCR CDR3. A single record per CDR3 protein comes from TCRdb applying MiXCR to the multiplex PCR reads. The table lists almost 250,000 distinct CDR3 sequences, around 24% of them singletons. The CDR3 sequence is 16 residues long. J gave up 3 bases and V 5 bases, and 8 bases lay outside the gene matches. From germline, CDR1 is MNHNS and CDR2 SASEGT. This clonotype was recorded many times.

This sequence joins TRBV6-1 and TRBJ1-5; 9 bases are shared with TRBD1. The sequence derives from a woman between 40 and 55 years old with Graves' ophthalmopathy. The sequencing sample was made of blood. The CDR3 sequence: CASSPRGTGNNQPQHF. CDR3 sequence (DNA): TGTGCCAGCAGTCCCAGGGGGACAGGGAACAATCAGCCCCAGCATTTT.